This TCR beta chain was recovered during a study of cytomegalovirus exposure and HLA in healthy donors. Turning to the study itself: The platform used for the roughly 130 validation repertoires matched that of the approximately 670 first-cohort repertoires, a later analysis reported. Broader study findings: The authors enumerated around 150 TCR beta chains as linked to cytomegalovirus. Cytomegalovirus status, reportedly, was diagnosed with high specificity and sensitivity by the classifier. A few of the chains that were CMV-associated were confirmed in vitro to be specific for CMV antigens.

Repertoires were generated with immunoSEQ multiplex PCR, while TCRdb's copy carries only in-frame clones and drops some. The top ten hold around 1% of the sample, which has 250,000 to 350,000 clones, roughly 87% seen once. About this clone itself: Its antigen remains unidentified.

Per germline, CDR1 MNHEY and CDR2 SMNVEV (reference sequence). The CDR3 totals 15 residues. The V gene lost 5 bases and the J gene lost 5 bases, with 19 bases spanning the gap. Source material: PBMCs. This clonotype was obtained from a man between 25 and 39 years old in good health and CMV-seronegative. The chain employs TRBV27 and TRBJ2-7; D unclear. The CDR3 here is CASSPEPVEVHEQYF. The CDR3 region has the DNA TGTGCCAGCAGTCCCGAACCCGTTGAGGTCCACGAGCAGTACTTC.